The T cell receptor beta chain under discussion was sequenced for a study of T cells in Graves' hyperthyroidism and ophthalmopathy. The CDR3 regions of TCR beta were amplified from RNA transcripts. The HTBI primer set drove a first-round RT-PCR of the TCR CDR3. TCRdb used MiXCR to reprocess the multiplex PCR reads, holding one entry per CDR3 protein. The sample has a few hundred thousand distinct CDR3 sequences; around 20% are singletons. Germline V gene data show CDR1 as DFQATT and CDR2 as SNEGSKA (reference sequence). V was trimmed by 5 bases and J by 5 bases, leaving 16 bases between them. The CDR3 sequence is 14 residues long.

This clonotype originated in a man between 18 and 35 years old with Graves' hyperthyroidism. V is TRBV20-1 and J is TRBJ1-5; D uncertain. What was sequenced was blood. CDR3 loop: CSAGPPGVHQPQHF. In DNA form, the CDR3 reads TGCAGTGCTGGCCCCCCAGGTGTGCATCAGCCCCAGCATTTT.